These T cell receptor beta chains were read from a single sample in a study of blood T cell repertoires in COVID-19. Generated by immunoSEQ multiplex PCR, the TCRdb table keeps only in-frame clones and is missing some. The sample lists hundreds of thousands of clones, around 87% occurring once. Sequencing was done on a sample of peripheral blood. These receptors all come from a woman aged 45-65 years who had recovered from COVID-19. The CDR3 runs from the conserved cysteine through the conserved F or W. D genes are given only for firm matches. Size tells how often a clone was seen (once, few, many) or the class of an expanded clone, and some rows leave it out.

j_call,clone_size,cdr3_length,v_call,d_call,cdr3_aa,cdr3_nt
TRBJ1-1,few,15,TRBV7-9,TRBD1,CASSLGYRTGAEAFF,TGTGCCAGCAGCTTAGGGTACCGAACAGGGGCTGAAGCTTTCTTT
TRBJ2-1,-,18,TRBV7-9,-,CASSLVLGGLRVGNEQFF,TGTGCCAGCAGCTTAGTGCTGGGGGGGCTCCGGGTTGGGAATGAGCAGTTCTTC
TRBJ2-5,-,16,TRBV24-1,TRBD2,CATSDTLTSGGETQYF,TGTGCCACCAGTGACACCTTAACTAGCGGGGGAGAGACCCAGTACTTC
TRBJ2-1,-,11,TRBV19,-,CASSGSEEQFF,TGTGCCAGTAGTGGGAGTGAGGAGCAGTTCTTC
TRBJ2-5,-,16,TRBV3-1/TRBV3-2,TRBD2,CASSRTSGREGETQYF,TGTGCCAGCAGCCGGACTAGCGGGAGGGAGGGAGAGACCCAGTACTTC
TRBJ1-1,-,14,TRBV5-1,-,CASSLAGERNEAFF,TGCGCCAGCAGCTTGGCGGGGGAGAGGAATGAAGCTTTCTTT
TRBJ1-2,-,12,TRBV2,TRBD1,CASSARDSGYTF,TGTGCCAGCAGCGCCCGGGACAGTGGCTACACCTTC
TRBJ2-7,-,15,TRBV14,TRBD1,CASSQRRTGLDEQYF,TGTGCCAGCAGCCAAAGAAGGACAGGGCTTGACGAGCAGTACTTC
TRBJ2-7,-,14,TRBV10-3,-,CAINPERSSYEQYF,TGTGCCATCAATCCTGAGCGGAGCTCCTACGAGCAGTACTTC
TRBJ1-3,-,14,TRBV6-5,TRBD1,CASSRDSSGNTIYF,TGTGCCAGCAGTCGGGACAGCTCTGGAAACACCATATATTTT
TRBJ1-3,-,14,TRBV7-8,TRBD1,CASSKRDRDQSIYF,TGTGCCAGCAGCAAACGGGACAGGGATCAATCCATATATTTT
TRBJ2-7,-,15,TRBV5-5,TRBD1,CASSSRTGFSGEQYF,TGTGCCAGCAGCTCCCGGACAGGCTTCTCGGGCGAGCAGTACTTC
TRBJ1-2,-,13,TRBV28,-,CASSLQGSYGYTF,TGTGCCAGCAGTTTACAGGGTTCTTATGGCTACACCTTC
TRBJ1-5,-,15,TRBV5-8,TRBD1,CASSFGTGSYQPQHF,TGTGCCAGCAGCTTTGGGACAGGGAGCTATCAGCCCCAGCATTTT
TRBJ2-2,few,14,TRBV5-1,-,CASSSDYITGELFF,TGCGCCAGCAGCTCGGACTATATCACCGGGGAGCTGTTTTTT
TRBJ2-3,-,16,TRBV28,TRBD2,CASSLAGGPRADTQYF,TGTGCCAGCAGTTTAGCGGGAGGGCCACGGGCAGATACGCAGTATTTT
TRBJ2-1,-,15,TRBV4-2,-,CASSQVRAGQGEQFF,TGTGCCAGCAGCCAAGTTAGAGCGGGACAAGGAGAGCAGTTCTTC
TRBJ1-2,-,15,TRBV11-2,-,CASRSPGGLDRSYTF,TGTGCCAGCAGGTCCCCGGGGGGGTTGGATAGGAGCTACACCTTC
TRBJ2-7,-,16,TRBV6-2/TRBV6-3,TRBD1,CASSYSRDRGSYEQYF,TGTGCCAGCAGTTACAGCCGGGACAGGGGCTCCTACGAGCAGTACTTC
TRBJ1-5,-,13,TRBV29-1,-,CSVGGGANQPQHF,TGCAGCGTGGGTGGGGGGGCCAATCAGCCCCAGCATTTT
TRBJ1-1,-,15,TRBV2,-,CASSEMDPGFNEAFF,TGTGCCAGCAGTGAAATGGATCCGGGGTTCAATGAAGCTTTCTTT
TRBJ1-4,-,14,TRBV18,-,CASSPGQNVEKLFF,TGTGCCAGCTCACCAGGACAGAATGTTGAAAAACTGTTTTTT
TRBJ2-7,-,12,TRBV6-5,-,CASSETVYEQYF,TGTGCCAGCAGCGAGACAGTTTACGAGCAGTACTTC
TRBJ2-1,-,13,TRBV28,-,CASSFPRGDEQFF,TGTGCCAGCAGTTTTCCCCGCGGGGATGAGCAGTTCTTC